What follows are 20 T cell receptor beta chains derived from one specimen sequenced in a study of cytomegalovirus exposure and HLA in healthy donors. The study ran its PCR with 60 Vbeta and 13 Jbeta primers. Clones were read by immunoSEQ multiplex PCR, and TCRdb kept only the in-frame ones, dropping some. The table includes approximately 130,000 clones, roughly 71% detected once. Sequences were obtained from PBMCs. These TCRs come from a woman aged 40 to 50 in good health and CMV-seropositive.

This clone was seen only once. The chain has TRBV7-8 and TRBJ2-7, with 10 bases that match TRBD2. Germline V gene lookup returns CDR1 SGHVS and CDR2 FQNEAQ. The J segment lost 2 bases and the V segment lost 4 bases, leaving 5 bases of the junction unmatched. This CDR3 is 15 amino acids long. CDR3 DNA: TGTGCCAGCAGCTCACGACTAGCGGGTACCTACGAGCAGTACTTC. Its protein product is CASSSRLAGTYEQYF.

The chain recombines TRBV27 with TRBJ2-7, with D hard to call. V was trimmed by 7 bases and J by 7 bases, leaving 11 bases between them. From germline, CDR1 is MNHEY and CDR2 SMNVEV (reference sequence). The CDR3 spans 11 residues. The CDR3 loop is CASTLPQEQYF. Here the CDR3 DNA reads TGTGCCAGCACCCTACCCCAAGAGCAGTACTTC.

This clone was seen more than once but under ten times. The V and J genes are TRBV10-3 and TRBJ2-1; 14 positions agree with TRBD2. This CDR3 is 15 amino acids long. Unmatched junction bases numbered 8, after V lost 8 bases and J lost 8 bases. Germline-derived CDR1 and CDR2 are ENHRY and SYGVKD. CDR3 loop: CAILHGTSGSHEQFF. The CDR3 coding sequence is TGTGCCATCCTCCACGGGACTAGCGGGAGCCATGAGCAGTTCTTC.

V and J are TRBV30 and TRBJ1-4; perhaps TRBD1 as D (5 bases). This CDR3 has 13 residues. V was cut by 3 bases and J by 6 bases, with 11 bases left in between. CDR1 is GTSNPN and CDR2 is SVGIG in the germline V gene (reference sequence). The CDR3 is CAWSRREYEKLFF. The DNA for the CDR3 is TGTGCCTGGAGCCGCAGGGAATATGAAAAACTGTTTTTT.

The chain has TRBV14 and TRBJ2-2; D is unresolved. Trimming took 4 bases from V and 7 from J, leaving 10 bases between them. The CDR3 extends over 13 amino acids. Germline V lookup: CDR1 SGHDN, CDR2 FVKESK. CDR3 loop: CASSREHIGELFF. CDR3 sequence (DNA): TGTGCCAGCAGCCGAGAACATATCGGGGAGCTGTTTTTT.

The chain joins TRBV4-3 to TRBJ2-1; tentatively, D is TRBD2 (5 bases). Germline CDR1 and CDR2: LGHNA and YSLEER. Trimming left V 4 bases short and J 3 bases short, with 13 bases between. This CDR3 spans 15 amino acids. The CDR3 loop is CASSPAPSLYNEQFF. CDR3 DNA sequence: TGCGCCAGCAGCCCCGCGCCTAGCCTCTACAATGAGCAGTTCTTC.

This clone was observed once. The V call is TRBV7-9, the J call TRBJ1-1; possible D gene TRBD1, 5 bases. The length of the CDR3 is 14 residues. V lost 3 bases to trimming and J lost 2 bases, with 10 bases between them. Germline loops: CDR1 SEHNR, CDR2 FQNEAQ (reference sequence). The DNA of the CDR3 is TGTGCCAGCAGCTTCGGGGGTTTTAACACTGAAGCTTTCTTT. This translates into CASSFGGFNTEAFF.

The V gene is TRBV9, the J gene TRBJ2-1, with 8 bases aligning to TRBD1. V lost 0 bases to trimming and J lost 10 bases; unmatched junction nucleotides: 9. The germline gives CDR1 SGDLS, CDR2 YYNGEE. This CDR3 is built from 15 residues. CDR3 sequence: CASSVGSGGQSEQFF. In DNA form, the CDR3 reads TGTGCCAGCAGCGTAGGGTCAGGGGGCCAAAGCGAGCAGTTCTTC.

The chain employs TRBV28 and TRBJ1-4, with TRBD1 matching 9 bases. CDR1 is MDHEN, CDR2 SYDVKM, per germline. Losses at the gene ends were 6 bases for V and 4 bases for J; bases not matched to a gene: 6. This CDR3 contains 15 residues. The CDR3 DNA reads TGTGCCAGCAGGCATCCGACAGGGGGTAATGAAAAACTGTTTTTT. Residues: CASRHPTGGNEKLFF. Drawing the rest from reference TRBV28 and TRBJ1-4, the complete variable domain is DVKVTQSSRYLVKRTGEKVFLECVQDMDHENMFWYRQDPGLGLRLIYFSYDVKMKEKGDIPEGYSVSREKKERFSLILESASTNQTSMYLCASRHPTGGNEKLFFGSGTQLSVL.

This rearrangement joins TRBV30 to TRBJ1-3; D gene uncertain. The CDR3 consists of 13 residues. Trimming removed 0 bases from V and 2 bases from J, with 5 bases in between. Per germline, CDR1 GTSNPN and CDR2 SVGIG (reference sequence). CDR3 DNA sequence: TGTGCCTGGAGTGTTTCTCCTGGAAACACCATATATTTT. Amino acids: CAWSVSPGNTIYF.

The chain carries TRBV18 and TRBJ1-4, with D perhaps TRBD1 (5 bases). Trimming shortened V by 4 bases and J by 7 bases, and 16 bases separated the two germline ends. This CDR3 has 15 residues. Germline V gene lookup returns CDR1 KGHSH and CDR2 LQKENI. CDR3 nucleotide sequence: TGTGCCAGCTCACTACTGGGGCGCGGGATTGAAAAACTGTTTTTT. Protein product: CASSLLGRGIEKLFF.

CDR3 region: CASSPGAPQQGGYTF. In nucleotides, the CDR3 is TGTGCCAGCAGCCCTGGGGCCCCCCAGCAGGGTGGCTACACCTTC. V usage is TRBV4-2 and J usage is TRBJ1-2; TRBD1 is a possible D gene (5 bases). CDR3 length: 15 residues. V lost 4 bases and J 7 bases, leaving 19 bases between the germline ends. CDR1 and CDR2 from the germline V gene are LGHNA and YNFKEQ.

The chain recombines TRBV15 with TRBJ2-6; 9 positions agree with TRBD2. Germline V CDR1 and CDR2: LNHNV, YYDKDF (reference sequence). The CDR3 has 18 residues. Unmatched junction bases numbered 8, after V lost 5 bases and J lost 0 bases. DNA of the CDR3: TGTGCCACCAGCGTCGAGGGACTAGCTGTCTCTGGGGCCAACGTCCTGACTTTC. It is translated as CATSVEGLAVSGANVLTF.

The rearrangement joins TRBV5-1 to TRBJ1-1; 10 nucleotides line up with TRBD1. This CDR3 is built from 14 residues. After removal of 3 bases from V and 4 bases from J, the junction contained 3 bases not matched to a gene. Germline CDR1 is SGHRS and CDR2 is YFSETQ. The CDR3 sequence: CASSSRTGGTEAFF. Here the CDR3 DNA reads TGCGCCAGCAGCTCACGGACAGGGGGCACTGAAGCTTTCTTT.

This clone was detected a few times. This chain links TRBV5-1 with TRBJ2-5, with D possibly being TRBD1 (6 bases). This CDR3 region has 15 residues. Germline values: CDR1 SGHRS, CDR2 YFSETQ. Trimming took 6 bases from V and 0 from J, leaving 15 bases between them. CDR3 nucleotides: TGCGCCAGCACCCGACTGCGACAGGACCAAGAGACCCAGTACTTC. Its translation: CASTRLRQDQETQYF.

The CDR3 sequence: CASTRGQGHETQYF. The CDR3 nucleotides read TGTGCCAGCACCCGTGGACAGGGGCACGAGACCCAGTACTTC. The V call is TRBV5-8, the J call TRBJ2-5; 9 nucleotides line up with TRBD1. The V gene's germline CDR1 is SGHTS and CDR2 YDEGEE. V lost 6 bases, J lost 5 bases, and 8 bases stayed unmatched. The CDR3 has 14 amino acids.

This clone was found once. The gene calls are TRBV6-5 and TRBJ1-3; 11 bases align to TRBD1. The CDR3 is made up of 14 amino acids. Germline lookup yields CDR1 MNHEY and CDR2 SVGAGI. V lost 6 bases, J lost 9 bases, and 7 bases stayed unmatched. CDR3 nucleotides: TGTGCCAGCAGCCGGGACAGGGGGAAGAGCACCATATATTTT. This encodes CASSRDRGKSTIYF.

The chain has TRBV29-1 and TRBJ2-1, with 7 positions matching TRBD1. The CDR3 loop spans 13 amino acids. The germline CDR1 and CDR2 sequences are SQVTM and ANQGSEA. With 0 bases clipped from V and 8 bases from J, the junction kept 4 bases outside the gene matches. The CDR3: CSVEDDRAHEQFF. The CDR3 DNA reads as TGCAGCGTTGAAGATGACAGGGCCCATGAGCAGTTCTTC.

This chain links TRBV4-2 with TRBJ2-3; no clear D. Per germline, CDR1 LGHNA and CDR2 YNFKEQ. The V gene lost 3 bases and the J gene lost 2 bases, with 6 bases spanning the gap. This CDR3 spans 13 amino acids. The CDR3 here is CASSQEYTDTQYF. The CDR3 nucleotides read TGTGCCAGCAGCCAGGAGTACACAGATACGCAGTATTTT.

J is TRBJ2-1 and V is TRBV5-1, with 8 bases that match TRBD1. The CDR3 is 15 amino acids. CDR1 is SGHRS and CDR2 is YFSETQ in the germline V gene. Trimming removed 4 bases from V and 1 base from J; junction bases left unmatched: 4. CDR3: CASSNRQGSYNEQFF. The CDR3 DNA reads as TGCGCCAGCAGCAACCGACAGGGGTCCTACAATGAGCAGTTCTTC.